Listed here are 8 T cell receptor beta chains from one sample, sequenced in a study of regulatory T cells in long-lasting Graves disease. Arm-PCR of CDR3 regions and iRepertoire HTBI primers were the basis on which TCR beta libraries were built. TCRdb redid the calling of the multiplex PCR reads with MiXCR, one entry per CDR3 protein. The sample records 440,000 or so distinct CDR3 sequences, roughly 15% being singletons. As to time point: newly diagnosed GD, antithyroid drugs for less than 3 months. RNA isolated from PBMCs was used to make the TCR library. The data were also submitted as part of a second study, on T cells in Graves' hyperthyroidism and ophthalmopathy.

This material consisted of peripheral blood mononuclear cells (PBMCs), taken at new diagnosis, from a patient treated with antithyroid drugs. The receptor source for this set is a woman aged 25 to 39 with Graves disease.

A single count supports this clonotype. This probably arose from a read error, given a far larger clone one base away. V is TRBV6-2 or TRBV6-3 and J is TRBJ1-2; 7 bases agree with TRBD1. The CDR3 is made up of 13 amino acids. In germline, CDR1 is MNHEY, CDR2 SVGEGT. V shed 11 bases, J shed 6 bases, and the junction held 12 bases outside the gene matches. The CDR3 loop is CAGTRQGEDGYTF. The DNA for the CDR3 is TGTGCCGGCACACGACAGGGTGAAGATGGCTACACCTTC.

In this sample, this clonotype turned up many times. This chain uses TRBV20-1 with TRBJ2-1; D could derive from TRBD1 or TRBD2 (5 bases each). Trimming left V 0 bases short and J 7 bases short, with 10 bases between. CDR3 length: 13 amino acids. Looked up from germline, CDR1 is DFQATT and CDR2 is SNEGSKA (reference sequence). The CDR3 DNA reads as TGCAGTGCTAGAGATCCGGGGCCGAATGAGCAGTTCTTC. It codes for CSARDPGPNEQFF.

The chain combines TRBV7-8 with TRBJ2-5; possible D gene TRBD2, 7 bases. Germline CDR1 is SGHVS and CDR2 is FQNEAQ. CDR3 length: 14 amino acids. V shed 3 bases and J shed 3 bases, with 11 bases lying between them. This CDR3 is CASSLRGGKETQYF. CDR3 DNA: TGTGCCAGCAGCTTGAGGGGGGGGAAAGAGACCCAGTACTTC.

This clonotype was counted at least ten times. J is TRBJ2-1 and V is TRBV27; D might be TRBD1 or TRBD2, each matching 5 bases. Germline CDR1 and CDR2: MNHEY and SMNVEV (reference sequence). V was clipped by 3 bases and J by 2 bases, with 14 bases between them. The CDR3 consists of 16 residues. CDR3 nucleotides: TGTGCCAGCAGTTTTTCAACCGGGACCACCTACAATGAGCAGTTCTTC. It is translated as CASSFSTGTTYNEQFF.

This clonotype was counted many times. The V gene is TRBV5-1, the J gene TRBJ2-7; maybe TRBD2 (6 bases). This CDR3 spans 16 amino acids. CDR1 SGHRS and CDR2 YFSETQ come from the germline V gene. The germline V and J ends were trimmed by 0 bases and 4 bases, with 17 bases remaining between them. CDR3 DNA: TGCGCCAGCAGCTTGGCCTCGGCCTACGGGACTTACGAGCAGTACTTC. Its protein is CASSLASAYGTYEQYF.

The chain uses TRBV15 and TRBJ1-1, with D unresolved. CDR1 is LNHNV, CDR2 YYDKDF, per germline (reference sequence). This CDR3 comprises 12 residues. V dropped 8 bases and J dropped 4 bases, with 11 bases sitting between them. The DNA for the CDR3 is TGTGCCACCGGCCCGGGGAGCACTGAAGCTTTCTTT. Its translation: CATGPGSTEAFF.

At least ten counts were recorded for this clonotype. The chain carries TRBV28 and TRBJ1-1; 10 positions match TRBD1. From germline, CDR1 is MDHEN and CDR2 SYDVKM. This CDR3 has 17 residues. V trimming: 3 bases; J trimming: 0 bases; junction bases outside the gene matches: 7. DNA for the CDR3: TGTGCCAGCAGTTTTAGGGACAGGGGTTTTGTGAACACTGAAGCTTTCTTT. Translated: CASSFRDRGFVNTEAFF.

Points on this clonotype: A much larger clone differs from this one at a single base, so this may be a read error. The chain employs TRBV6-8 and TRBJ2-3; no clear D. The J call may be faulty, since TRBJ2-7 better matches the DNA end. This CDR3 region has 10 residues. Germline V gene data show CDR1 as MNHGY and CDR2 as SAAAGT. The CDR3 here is CAHSMNEQYF. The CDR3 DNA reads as TGTGCCCACTCGATGAACGAGCAGTACTTC.